The clone carrying this T cell receptor (beta chain) has just one count. Its antigen is not known. This table comes from immunoSEQ multiplex PCR, and its TCRdb copy is limited to in-frame clones, with some not included. The table shows about 87,000 clones, with 80% to 90% occurring only once. These data are taken from a study of siplizumab effects on memory and regulatory T cells. V lost 4 bases to trimming and J lost 4 bases, with 11 bases between them. Germline V gene lookup returns CDR1 GTSNPN and CDR2 SVGIG (reference sequence). The CDR3 runs to 12 residues. Study observations and caveats: Naive T cells appeared more varied than memory cells and looked like key alloresponse contributors.

Sequencing input: CD4+ T cells sorted from blood. This rearrangement joins TRBV30 to TRBJ2-7, with TRBD1 as a possible D gene (6 bases). This receptor was identified in a human donor in good health. CDR3 in amino acids: CAWNRARYEQYF. The CDR3 DNA sequence: TGTGCCTGGAACAGGGCTAGATACGAGCAGTACTTC.